At least ten counts were recorded for the clone carrying this TCR beta chain. Germline CDR1 DFQATT, CDR2 SNEGSKA (reference sequence). This CDR3 spans 13 amino acids. Trimming left V 6 bases short and J 1 base short, with 9 bases between. TCRdb passed the 5' RACE reads through MiXCR, listing each CDR3 protein once. The top ten hold around 1% of the sample, which has about 520,000 distinct CDR3 sequences, about 20% seen once. These data come from a study of identical twins. In addition, the sample was reused for a study of T cells expressing NK-cell markers.

The sequence was collected from a woman aged 18-29 years in good health. This chain links TRBV20-1 with TRBJ1-4; the D is unclear. Input material: CD4+ T cells sorted from blood. Here the CDR3 reads CSAHSLTNEKLFF. As DNA, the CDR3 is TGCAGTGCCCACAGTCTAACTAATGAAAAACTGTTTTTT.